This T cell receptor (beta chain) is drawn from a study of human T cells and chemical hapten exposure. Germline CDR1 LGHDT, CDR2 YNNKEL (reference sequence). The CDR3 is 18 residues long. J was trimmed by 5 bases and V by 2 bases; bases with no gene match: 11. TCRdb reprocessed the RACE reads with MiXCR, giving one entry per CDR3 protein. Of approximately 100,000 distinct CDR3 sequences listed, 9.5% to 11% were seen once; the top ten hold 3% to 4.5%. Study-level points and caveats: Correlating positively with patch test score were the PT1 expanded TCR counts.

The time point denotes: patch test 1, 2 weeks after DPC sensitization. The treatment was: therapeutic diphenylcyclopropenone sensitization with weekly scalp DPC. In regard to this clonotype: Its matching antigen is unknown.

The TCR sequence derives from a middle-aged woman with alopecia areata. Some clones in this sample may be carry-over from other donors' samples. The chain combines TRBV3-1 with TRBJ2-1; 11 bases align to TRBD2. This specimen was whole blood, taken in connection with sensitization to the hapten diphenylcyclopropenone (DPC). CDR3 amino acids: CASSQSPGLAELHNEQFF. The DNA for the CDR3 is TGTGCCAGCAGCCAATCCCCGGGACTAGCGGAACTTCACAATGAGCAGTTCTTC.